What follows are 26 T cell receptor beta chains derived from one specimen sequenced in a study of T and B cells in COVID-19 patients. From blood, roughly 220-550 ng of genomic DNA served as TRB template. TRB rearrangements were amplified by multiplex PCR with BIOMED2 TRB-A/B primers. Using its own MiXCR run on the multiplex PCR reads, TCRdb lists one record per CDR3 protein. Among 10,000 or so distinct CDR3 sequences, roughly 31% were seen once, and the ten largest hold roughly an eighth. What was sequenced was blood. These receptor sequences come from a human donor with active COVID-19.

The CDR3 reads CASSLVGLYTGELFF. The DNA of the CDR3 is TGTGCCAGCAGCCTAGTCGGTCTATACACCGGGGAGCTGTTTTTT. V gene TRBV6-5 combines with J gene TRBJ2-2, with D unresolved. Trimming pared 6 bases from V and 3 bases from J, leaving 14 bases between. CDR3 length equals 15 residues. Germline loops: CDR1 MNHEY, CDR2 SVGAGI.

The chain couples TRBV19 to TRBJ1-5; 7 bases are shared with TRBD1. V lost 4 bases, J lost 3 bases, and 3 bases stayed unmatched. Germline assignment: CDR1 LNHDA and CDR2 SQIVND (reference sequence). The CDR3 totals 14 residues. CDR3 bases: TGTGCCAGTAGTACGACAGGGAACAATCAGCCCCAGCATTTT. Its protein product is CASSTTGNNQPQHF.

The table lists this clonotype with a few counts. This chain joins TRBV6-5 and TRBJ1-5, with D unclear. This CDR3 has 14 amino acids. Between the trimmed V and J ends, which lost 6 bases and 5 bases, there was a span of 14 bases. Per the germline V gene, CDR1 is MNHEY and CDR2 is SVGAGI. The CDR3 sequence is CASSLGRQHQPQHF. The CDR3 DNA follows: TGTGCCAGCAGCCTCGGCAGACAACATCAGCCCCAGCATTTT.

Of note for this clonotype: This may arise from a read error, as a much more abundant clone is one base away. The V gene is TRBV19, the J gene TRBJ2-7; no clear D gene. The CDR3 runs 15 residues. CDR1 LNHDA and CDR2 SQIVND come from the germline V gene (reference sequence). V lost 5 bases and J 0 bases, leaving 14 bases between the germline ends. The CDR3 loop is CASSGSSGRSYEQYF. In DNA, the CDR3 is TGTGCCAGTAGTGGGTCCTCAGGACGCTCCTACGAGCAGTACTTC.

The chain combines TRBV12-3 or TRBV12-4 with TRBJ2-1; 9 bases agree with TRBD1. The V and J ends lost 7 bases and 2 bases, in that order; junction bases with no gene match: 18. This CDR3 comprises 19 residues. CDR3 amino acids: CASTSLTGGRQGAYNEQFF. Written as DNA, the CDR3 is TGTGCCAGCACCTCCCTGACAGGGGGTCGCCAAGGGGCCTACAATGAGCAGTTCTTC.

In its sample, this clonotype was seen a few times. CDR3 sequence (DNA): TGTGCCAGCTCACCACTACCGCCGGGGGACACTGAAGCTTTCTTT. Translating gives CASSPLPPGDTEAFF. This chain links TRBV18 with TRBJ1-1; tentatively, D is TRBD1 (5 bases). Trimming took off 1 base at V and 3 bases at J, with 12 bases between the two ends. The CDR3 spans 15 residues. CDR1 and CDR2 (germline): KGHSH, LQKENI.

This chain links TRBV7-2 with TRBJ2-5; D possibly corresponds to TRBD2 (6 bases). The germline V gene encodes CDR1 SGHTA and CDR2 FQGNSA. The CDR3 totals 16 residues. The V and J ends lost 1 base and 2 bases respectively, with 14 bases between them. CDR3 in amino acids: CASSLGGGAGQETQYF. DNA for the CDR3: TGTGCCAGCAGCTTAGGGGGTGGGGCGGGGCAAGAGACCCAGTACTTC.

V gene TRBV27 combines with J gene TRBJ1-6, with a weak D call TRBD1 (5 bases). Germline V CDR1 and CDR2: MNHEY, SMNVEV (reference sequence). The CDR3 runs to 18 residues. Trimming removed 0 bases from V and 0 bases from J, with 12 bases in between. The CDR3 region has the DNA TGTGCCAGCAGTTTATCCGCAGGGCGTAGCTCCTATAATTCACCCCTCCACTTT. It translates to CASSLSAGRSSYNSPLHF.

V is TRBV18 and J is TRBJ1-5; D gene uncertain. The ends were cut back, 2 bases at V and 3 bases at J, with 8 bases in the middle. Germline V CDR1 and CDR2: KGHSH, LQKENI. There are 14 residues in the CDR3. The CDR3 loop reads CASSPLQFNQPQHF. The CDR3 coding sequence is TGTGCCAGCTCACCATTACAGTTCAATCAGCCCCAGCATTTT.

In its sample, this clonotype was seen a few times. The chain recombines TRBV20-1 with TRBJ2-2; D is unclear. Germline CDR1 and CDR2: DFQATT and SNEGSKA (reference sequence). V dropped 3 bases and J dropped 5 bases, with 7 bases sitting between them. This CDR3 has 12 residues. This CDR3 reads CSASVLTGELFF. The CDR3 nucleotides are TGCAGTGCTAGTGTACTTACCGGGGAGCTGTTTTTT.

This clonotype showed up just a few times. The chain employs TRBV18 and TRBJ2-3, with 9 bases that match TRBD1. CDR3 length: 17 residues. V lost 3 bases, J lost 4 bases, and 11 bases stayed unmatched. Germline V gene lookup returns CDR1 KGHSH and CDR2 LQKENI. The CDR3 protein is CASSPLSGTGSADTQYF. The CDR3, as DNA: TGTGCCAGCTCACCGCTCTCCGGGACAGGGTCGGCAGATACGCAGTATTTT.

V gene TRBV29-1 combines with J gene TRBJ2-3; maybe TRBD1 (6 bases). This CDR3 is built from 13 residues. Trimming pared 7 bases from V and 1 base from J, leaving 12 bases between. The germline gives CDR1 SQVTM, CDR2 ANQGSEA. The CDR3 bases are TGCAGCGCCGGGACAAAAGGCACAGATACGCAGTATTTT. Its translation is CSAGTKGTDTQYF.

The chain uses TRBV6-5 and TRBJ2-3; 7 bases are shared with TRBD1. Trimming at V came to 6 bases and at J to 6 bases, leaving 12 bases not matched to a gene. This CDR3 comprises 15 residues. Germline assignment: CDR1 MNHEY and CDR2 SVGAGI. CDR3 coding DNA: TGTGCCAGCAGAAGACCGGGACAGCCTGAGGATACGCAGTATTTT. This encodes CASRRPGQPEDTQYF.

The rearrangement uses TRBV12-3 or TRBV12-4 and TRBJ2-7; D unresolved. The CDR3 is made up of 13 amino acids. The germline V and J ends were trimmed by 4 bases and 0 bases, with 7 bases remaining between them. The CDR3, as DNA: TGTGCCAGCAGTTACCTTCCCTCCTACGAGCAGTACTTC. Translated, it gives CASSYLPSYEQYF.

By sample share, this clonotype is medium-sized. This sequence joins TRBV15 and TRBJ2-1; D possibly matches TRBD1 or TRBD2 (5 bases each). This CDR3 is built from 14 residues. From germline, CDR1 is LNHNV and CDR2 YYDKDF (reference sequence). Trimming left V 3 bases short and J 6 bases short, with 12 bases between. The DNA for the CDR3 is TGTGCCACCAGCAGCGGGGACCTGCCCAATGAGCAGTTCTTC. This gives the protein CATSSGDLPNEQFF.

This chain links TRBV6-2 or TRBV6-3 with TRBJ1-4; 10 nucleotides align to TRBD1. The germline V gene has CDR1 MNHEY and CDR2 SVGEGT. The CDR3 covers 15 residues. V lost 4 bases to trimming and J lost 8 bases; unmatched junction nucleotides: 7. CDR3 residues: CASSSDRGLTEKLFF. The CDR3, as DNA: TGTGCCAGCAGTTCCGACAGGGGGCTTACGGAAAAACTGTTTTTT.

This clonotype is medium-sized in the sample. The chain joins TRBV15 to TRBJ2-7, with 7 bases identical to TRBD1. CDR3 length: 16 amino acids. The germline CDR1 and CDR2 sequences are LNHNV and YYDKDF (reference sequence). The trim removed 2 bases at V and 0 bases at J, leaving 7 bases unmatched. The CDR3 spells CATSRRGQASSYEQYF. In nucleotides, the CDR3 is TGTGCCACCAGCAGACGTGGACAGGCGAGCTCCTACGAGCAGTACTTC.

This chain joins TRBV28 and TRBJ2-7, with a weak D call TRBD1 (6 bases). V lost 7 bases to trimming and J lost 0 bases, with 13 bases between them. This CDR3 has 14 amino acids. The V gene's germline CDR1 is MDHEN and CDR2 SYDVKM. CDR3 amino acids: CASKDRIVSYEQYF. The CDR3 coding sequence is TGTGCCAGCAAAGACAGGATAGTCTCCTACGAGCAGTACTTC. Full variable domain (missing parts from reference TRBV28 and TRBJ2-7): DVKVTQSSRYLVKRTGEKVFLECVQDMDHENMFWYRQDPGLGLRLIYFSYDVKMKEKGDIPEGYSVSREKKERFSLILESASTNQTSMYLCASKDRIVSYEQYFGPGTRLTVT.

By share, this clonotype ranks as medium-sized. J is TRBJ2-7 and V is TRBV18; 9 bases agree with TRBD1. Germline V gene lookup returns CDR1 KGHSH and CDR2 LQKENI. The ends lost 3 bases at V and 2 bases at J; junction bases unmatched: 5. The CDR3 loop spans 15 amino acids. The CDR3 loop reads CASSPSTGGPYEQYF. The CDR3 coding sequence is TGTGCCAGCTCACCGTCGACAGGGGGGCCCTACGAGCAGTACTTC. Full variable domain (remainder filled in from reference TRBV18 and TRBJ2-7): NAGVMQNPRHLVRRRGQEARLRCSPMKGHSHVYWYRQLPEEGLKFMVYLQKENIIDESGMPKERFSAEFPKEGPSILRIQQVVRGDSAAYFCASSPSTGGPYEQYFGPGTRLTVT.

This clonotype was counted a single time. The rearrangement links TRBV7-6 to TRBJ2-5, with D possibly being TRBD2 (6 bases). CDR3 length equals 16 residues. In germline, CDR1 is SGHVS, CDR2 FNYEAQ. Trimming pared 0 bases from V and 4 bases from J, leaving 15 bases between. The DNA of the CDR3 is TGTGCCAGCAGCTTAGCATTCGGGGTGGGGGGAGAGACCCAGTACTTC. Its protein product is CASSLAFGVGGETQYF.

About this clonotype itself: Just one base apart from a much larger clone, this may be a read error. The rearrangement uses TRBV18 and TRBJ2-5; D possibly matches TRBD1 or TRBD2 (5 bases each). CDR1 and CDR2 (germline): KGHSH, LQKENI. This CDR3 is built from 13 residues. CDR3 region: CASSLDSGETKYF. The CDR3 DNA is TGTGCCAGCTCACTCGACAGTGGGGAGACCAAGTACTTC.

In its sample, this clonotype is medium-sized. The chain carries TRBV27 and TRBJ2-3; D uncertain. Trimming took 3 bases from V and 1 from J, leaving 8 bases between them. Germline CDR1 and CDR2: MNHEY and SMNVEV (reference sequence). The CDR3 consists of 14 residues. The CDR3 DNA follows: TGTGCCAGCAGTTTCAGTGCCCGCACAGATACGCAGTATTTT. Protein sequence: CASSFSARTDTQYF.

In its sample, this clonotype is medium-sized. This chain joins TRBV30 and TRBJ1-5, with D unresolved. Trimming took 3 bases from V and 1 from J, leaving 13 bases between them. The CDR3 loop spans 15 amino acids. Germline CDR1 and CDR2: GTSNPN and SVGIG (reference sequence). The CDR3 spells CAWSVGFGSNQPQHF. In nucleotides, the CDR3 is TGTGCCTGGAGCGTGGGGTTTGGAAGCAATCAGCCCCAGCATTTT. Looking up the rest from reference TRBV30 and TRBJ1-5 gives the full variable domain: SQTIHQWPATLVQPVGSPLSLECTVEGTSNPNLYWYRQAAGRGLQLLFYSVGIGQISSEVPQNLSASRPQDRQFILSSKKLLLSDSGFYLCAWSVGFGSNQPQHFGDGTRLSIL.

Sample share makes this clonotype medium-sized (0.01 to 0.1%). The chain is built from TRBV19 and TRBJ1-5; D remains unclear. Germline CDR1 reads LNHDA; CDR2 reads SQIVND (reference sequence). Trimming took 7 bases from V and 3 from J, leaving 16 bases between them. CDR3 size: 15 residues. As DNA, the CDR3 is TGTGCCAGTACGACCCTCCTGGCACTCAATCAGCCCCAGCATTTT. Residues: CASTTLLALNQPQHF.

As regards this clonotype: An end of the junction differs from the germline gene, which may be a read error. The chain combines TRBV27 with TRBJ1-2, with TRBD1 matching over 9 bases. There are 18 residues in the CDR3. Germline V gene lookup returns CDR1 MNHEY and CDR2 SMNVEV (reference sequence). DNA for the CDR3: TGTGCCAGCAGTGCTACCGGGACAGGGACCTATTTTCGGTATGGCTACAGCTTC. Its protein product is CASSATGTGTYFRYGYSF.

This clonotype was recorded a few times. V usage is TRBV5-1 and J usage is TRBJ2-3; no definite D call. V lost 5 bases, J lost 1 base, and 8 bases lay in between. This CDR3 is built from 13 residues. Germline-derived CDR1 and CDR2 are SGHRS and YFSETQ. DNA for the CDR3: TGCGCCAGCAGGCGCGGAGGCACAGATACGCAGTATTTT. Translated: CASRRGGTDTQYF.